What follows are 19 T cell receptor beta chains derived from one specimen sequenced in a study of T cell responses to AZD1222 COVID-19 vaccine. Some clones are missing from TCRdb's copy, which holds only in-frame ones; the method was immunoSEQ multiplex PCR. This sample has 95,000 to 150,000 clones; over 85% occur once, and the top ten carry approximately 4.8%. Specimen: peripheral blood, collected on day 0 of AZD1222 vaccination. The source is an adult in good health.

This rearrangement joins TRBV5-8 to TRBJ2-1; no definite D call. The CDR3 length is 14 residues. Trimming took off 2 bases at V and 4 bases at J, with 10 bases between the two ends. The germline CDR1 and CDR2 sequences are SGHTS and YDEGEE. In DNA form, the CDR3 reads TGTGCCAGCAGCTTCCTGGGCAGTTACAATGAGCAGTTCTTC. Its translation: CASSFLGSYNEQFF.

The rearrangement uses TRBV29-1 and TRBJ2-3; 8 bases match TRBD1. CDR3 size: 13 residues. Germline V gene data show CDR1 as SQVTM and CDR2 as ANQGSEA. The V segment lost 3 bases and the J segment 2 bases; nucleotides outside the gene matches: 1. CDR3 bases: TGCAGCGTTGAGGGACAGGACACAGATACGCAGTATTTT. Residues: CSVEGQDTDTQYF.

The J gene is TRBJ1-5, the V gene TRBV18; TRBD1 is a possible D gene (5 bases). This CDR3 spans 17 amino acids. Trimming stripped 2 bases from V and 0 bases from J, with 14 bases between. Germline assignment: CDR1 KGHSH and CDR2 LQKENI. The CDR3 nucleotides read TGTGCCAGCTCACCAGGGGGGATAGGATATAGCAATCAGCCCCAGCATTTT. Protein: CASSPGGIGYSNQPQHF.

For the CDR3, the DNA is TGTGCCAGCAGCCCCTATCAGGGGGAGACCCAGTACTTC. It is translated as CASSPYQGETQYF. V gene TRBV12-3 or TRBV12-4 combines with J gene TRBJ2-5, with D maybe TRBD1 (6 bases). Deletions cut 6 bases from V and 5 bases from J, with 13 bases between. There are 13 residues in the CDR3.

This sequence joins TRBV6-1 and TRBJ1-1; no clear D. The CDR3 covers 14 residues. Germline V lookup: CDR1 MNHNS, CDR2 SASEGT. The germline V and J ends were trimmed by 2 bases and 0 bases, with 7 bases remaining between them. The CDR3 coding sequence is TGTGCCAGCAGTGAACGGCCCCTGAACACTGAAGCTTTCTTT. As protein: CASSERPLNTEAFF.

The rearrangement uses TRBV4-1 and TRBJ2-6, with 9 positions matching TRBD1. The junction had 18 bases not matched to a gene; V was cut back by 3 bases and J by 3 bases. The CDR3 has 21 residues. CDR1 and CDR2 from the germline V gene are MGHRA and YSYEKL. CDR3 sequence: CASSQGLPGQGLLDGANVLTF. The CDR3 DNA reads as TGCGCCAGCAGCCAGGGCCTTCCGGGACAGGGCCTTCTGGATGGGGCCAACGTCCTGACTTTC.

This chain uses TRBV12-3 or TRBV12-4 with TRBJ2-1; no reliable D call. V was shortened by 6 bases and J by 5 bases, with 11 bases between the two germline ends. The CDR3 runs to 13 residues. The CDR3: CASRTFTNNEQFF. Here the CDR3 DNA reads TGTGCCAGCAGAACCTTCACCAACAATGAGCAGTTCTTC.

V gene TRBV11-2 combines with J gene TRBJ2-3; D possibly corresponds to TRBD2 (5 bases). The germline V and J ends were trimmed by 3 bases and 0 bases, with 13 bases remaining between them. Germline V lookup: CDR1 SGHAT, CDR2 FQNNGV. This CDR3 has 16 residues. This CDR3 reads CASSLSRGWSTDTQYF. The DNA for the CDR3 is TGTGCCAGCAGCTTGAGTCGGGGATGGAGCACAGATACGCAGTATTTT.

The rearrangement joins TRBV2 to TRBJ1-2, with 7 bases lining up with TRBD1. The length of the CDR3 is 12 residues. Trimming at V came to 7 bases and at J to 4 bases, leaving 3 bases not matched to a gene. Looked up from germline, CDR1 is SNHLY and CDR2 is FYNNEI. CDR3 sequence (DNA): TGTGCCAGCACCAGGGGGTTCTATGGCTACACCTTC. Translating it yields CASTRGFYGYTF.

The chain carries TRBV18 and TRBJ2-2, with TRBD1 matching 7 bases. This CDR3 is built from 15 residues. J gave up 0 bases and V 4 bases, and 2 bases lay outside the gene matches. The germline V gene has CDR1 KGHSH and CDR2 LQKENI. The DNA for the CDR3 is TGTGCCAGCTCACTGGGACAGACGAACACCGGGGAGCTGTTTTTT. It yields the protein CASSLGQTNTGELFF.

The table lists this clone with a count of one. The chain joins TRBV19 to TRBJ2-6; D assignment may be TRBD1 or TRBD2 (5 bases each). The germline V gene encodes CDR1 LNHDA and CDR2 SQIVND (reference sequence). The CDR3 sequence is 15 residues long. V was pared by 9 bases and J by 0 bases, with 12 bases between. As DNA, the CDR3 is TGTGCCAGCGGGGCAGGGAGCTCTGGGGCCAACGTCCTGACTTTC. This codes for CASGAGSSGANVLTF.

The chain combines TRBV10-1 with TRBJ1-1; D unresolved. Germline V gene data show CDR1 as WNHNN and CDR2 as SYGVQD (reference sequence). The CDR3 spans 14 residues. The germline V and J ends were trimmed by 6 bases and 4 bases, with 15 bases remaining between them. The DNA of the CDR3 is TGCGCCAGCAGGGAAAGGACGGAGAGCACTGAAGCTTTCTTT. Amino acids: CASRERTESTEAFF.

This chain uses TRBV6-5 with TRBJ2-7, with 11 nucleotides matching TRBD2. Germline lookup yields CDR1 MNHEY and CDR2 SVGAGI. Trimming took 6 bases from V and 4 from J; bases not matched to a gene: 8. The CDR3 totals 15 residues. DNA for the CDR3: TGTGCCAGCAGCTCGCCGGGACTAGCGGAATACGAGCAGTACTTC. Translated: CASSSPGLAEYEQYF.

The chain joins TRBV10-1 to TRBJ2-7; possibly TRBD2 for D (6 bases). Germline lookup yields CDR1 WNHNN and CDR2 SYGVQD (reference sequence). V was pared by 4 bases and J by 1 base, with 14 bases between. The CDR3 loop spans 15 amino acids. The CDR3 region is CASSAEVAGSYEQYF. In DNA form, the CDR3 reads TGCGCCAGCAGTGCTGAGGTCGCGGGGTCCTACGAGCAGTACTTC.

The chain couples TRBV21-1 to TRBJ2-3; whether TRBD2, the table's D call, matches the DNA was not checked. TRBV21-1 is a documented pseudogene. This CDR3 region has 15 residues. CDR3 loop: CASSKAGGYTDTQYF. The CDR3, as DNA: TGTGCCAGCAGCAAAGCGGGGGGGTATACAGATACGCAGTATTTT.

V usage is TRBV2 and J usage is TRBJ1-3, with D perhaps matching TRBD1 (5 bases). Trimming shortened V by 3 bases and J by 0 bases, and 6 bases separated the two germline ends. Germline loops: CDR1 SNHLY, CDR2 FYNNEI. The length of the CDR3 is 14 residues. The CDR3 nucleotides are TGTGCCAGCAGTGAGAGGGGCTCTGGAAACACCATATATTTT. This translates into CASSERGSGNTIYF.

This chain uses TRBV6-5 with TRBJ1-6, with 7 nucleotides matching TRBD1. The CDR3 is 13 amino acids. Germline CDR1 is MNHEY and CDR2 is SVGAGI. V lost 8 bases to trimming and J lost 3 bases; unmatched junction nucleotides: 1. CDR3 residues: CASRQGYNSPLHF. DNA of the CDR3: TGTGCCAGCCGACAGGGCTATAATTCACCCCTCCACTTT.

V and J are TRBV7-9 and TRBJ1-1; D is uncertain. This CDR3 contains 14 residues. V lost 3 bases and J lost 1, with 9 bases in between. CDR1 SEHNR and CDR2 FQNEAQ come from the germline V gene (reference sequence). The CDR3 region is CASSFKDGNTEAFF. The DNA of the CDR3 is TGTGCCAGCAGCTTTAAGGACGGGAACACTGAAGCTTTCTTT.

The chain carries TRBV18 and TRBJ2-5; the match to TRBD2 covers 8 bases. After removal of 2 bases from V and 0 bases from J, the junction contained 2 bases not matched to a gene. CDR3 length: 15 amino acids. Per germline, CDR1 KGHSH and CDR2 LQKENI. CDR3 sequence: CASSPNSGDQETQYF. CDR3 DNA sequence: TGTGCCAGCTCACCAAATAGCGGGGACCAAGAGACCCAGTACTTC.